The rows below give T cell receptor beta chains drawn from one sample of a study of T cells in Graves' hyperthyroidism and ophthalmopathy. One entry per CDR3 protein, called by TCRdb with MiXCR from the multiplex PCR reads. The data hold fewer than 700,000 distinct CDR3 sequences, with roughly a sixth observed a single time. The sample taken for sequencing was blood. The receptors shown here come from a young woman with Graves' ophthalmopathy. Each CDR3 is given with its conserved first and last residue.

V: TRBV7-3; CDR3: CASSPLGGGLAGGGRELFF
V: TRBV6-1; CDR3: CASSGTSGRFVPYF
V: TRBV7-2; CDR3: CASSQTSGGAGEQFF
V: TRBV30; CDR3: CALTGGGNSPLHF
V: TRBV12-3/TRBV12-4; CDR3: CASAGGGSSNYGYTF
V: TRBV28; CDR3: CASSLGLGGTRNQPQHF
V: TRBV3-1; CDR3: CASRRTDTIYF
V: TRBV12-3/TRBV12-4; CDR3: CASQDRTNTGELFF
V: TRBV30; CDR3: CAWSTFGSNSNQPQHF
V: TRBV4-2; CDR3: CASSQSRGQPQHF
V: TRBV7-9; CDR3: CASSLAGSDSANYGYTF
V: TRBV19; CDR3: CASSMGGHTYGYTF
V: TRBV6-2/TRBV6-3; CDR3: CASSYSPRNEQFF
V: TRBV11-2; CDR3: CASSFGTSGEKNIQYF
V: TRBV28; CDR3: CASSFPDRGVYGYTF
V: TRBV6-1; CDR3: CASSELTGAGNTIYF
V: TRBV6-1; CDR3: CASSKRQGGNTEAFF
V: TRBV28; CDR3: CASSQQVPGELFF
V: TRBV20-1; CDR3: CSASGLFGGSRLNEQFF
V: TRBV29-1; CDR3: CSVEGLAGEKLDTQYF
V: TRBV2; CDR3: CASSSIALGDTEAFF
V: TRBV2; CDR3: CASSVGTGSYGYTF
V: TRBV20-1; CDR3: CSASEAGADTGELFF